The text below deals with one T cell receptor beta chain. The entry originates in a study of blood T cell repertoires in COVID-19. The germline V and J ends were trimmed by 7 bases and 6 bases, with 15 bases remaining between them. CDR3 size: 13 residues. Germline-derived CDR1 and CDR2 are LNHNV and YYDKDF (reference sequence). Authors' methods: Amplified reference gene primers provided the basis for estimating nucleated cell counts. Data came from immunoSEQ multiplex PCR; TCRdb stores just in-frame clones and leaves some out. V and J calls and clone size are given by that table; D and trimming were obtained from the DNA. In the table there are a few hundred thousand clones, roughly 90% of which are singletons.

This clonotype was sampled from a man aged 40-49 years with acute or convalescent COVID-19. The sequencing input was peripheral blood. The chain uses TRBV15 and TRBJ1-1; D possibly corresponds to TRBD1 (5 bases). The CDR3: CATTDDRQSEAFF. The CDR3 coding sequence is TGTGCCACCACCGACGACCGACAGTCTGAAGCTTTCTTT.